Included here is one T cell receptor (beta chain) sequence, with context. Its target antigen remains unknown. It has no much larger one-base neighbor in the sample; base qualities were not kept. The same CDR3 also results from other DNA sequences found in this sample. The data derive from a study of blood T cell repertoires in COVID-19 (dated by TCRdb to 2018 to 2021). Regarding the study in general: Collaborator samples came from the United States, Italy and Spain and covered acute and convalescent phases of COVID-19. The prospective study material was composed of cDNA or gDNA derived from T cells, B-cell-depleted T cells, or PBMCs. Deeply sampled blood TCRbeta repertoires from subjects exposed to, actively infected with, or recovered from COVID-19 were included in the dataset. The repertoires were made available in a free public database intended to serve as a resource for research on the immune response to SARS-CoV-2. Samples came from the ongoing ImmuneRACE study (first 160 participants) plus 1,254 subjects from 6 global collaborators. Sample metadata almost always included a de-identified subject ID, COVID-19 status, age in years and sex. Where HLA class I and class II types were available, the types were taken from metadata supplied by the sample provider, not from assay-based typing. Paper-wide results and their limitations: The quantity of clinical and demographic metadata differed by source and by participant and was supplied without curation.

The immunoSEQ Assay, a bias-controlled multiplex PCR, was used to amplify TCRbeta CDR3 regions from genomic DNA. On the study's bioinformatics: The number of nucleated cells in each sample was estimated by amplification of reference gene primers within the assay. To quantify the absolute abundance of each unique TCRbeta CDR3 rearrangement, sequence reads were collapsed and filtered. For each sample, productive Simpson clonality was calculated as the square root of Simpson's diversity index over productive rearrangements. Sourced from immuneACCESS, this table was stored by TCRdb with only in-frame sequences that have V and J called. A share of the clones is absent; for the studies checked, an unresolved V gene accounts for under half, and the remainder has no known explanation. V and J calls and clone size come straight from that table; D and trimming were deduced from the DNA. This sample comprises 250,000 to 350,000 clones, 90% of them detected only once. Together, the top ten hold roughly 2.6% of the sample.

Enrolling through a virtual design, the prospective study's participants ranged in age from roughly 18 to 89 years and lived across 24 United States geographic areas. Cohort assignment in the prospective study relied on participant-reported clinical history from a screening survey and a study questionnaire. Recovered participants in ImmuneRACE Cohort 3 were defined as having two consecutive negative NP/OP PCR tests, clearance from a healthcare professional, or resolution of symptoms. In the prospective study, mobile phlebotomists collected whole blood, serum and a nasopharyngeal or oropharyngeal swab from each participant. Over a roughly two-month period, participants in the prospective study had the option of providing additional blood draws and questionnaires. Before DNA extraction, prospective study blood samples were shipped either frozen or at room temperature. The junction shows trimming of 5 bases on V and 2 bases on J, and the gene matches do not reach 5 bases of it. The germline V gene supplies CDR1 SGHAT and CDR2 FQNNGV. From cysteine to phenylalanine, the CDR3 is 14 amino acids long. Only CDR3 DNA is held: 42 bases, read in frame from base 1.

The chain is encoded by TRBV11-2 joined to TRBJ2-7; 8 central bases correspond to TRBD1. Sequenced material: PBMCs or T cells enriched from blood (not recorded which). The TCR comes from a man in his fifties or sixties who had recovered from COVID-19. The CDR3 amino acid sequence is: CASSLGTGTYEQYF. The nucleotide sequence reads TGTGCCAGCAGCCTAGGGACAGGAACCTACGAGCAGTACTTC.